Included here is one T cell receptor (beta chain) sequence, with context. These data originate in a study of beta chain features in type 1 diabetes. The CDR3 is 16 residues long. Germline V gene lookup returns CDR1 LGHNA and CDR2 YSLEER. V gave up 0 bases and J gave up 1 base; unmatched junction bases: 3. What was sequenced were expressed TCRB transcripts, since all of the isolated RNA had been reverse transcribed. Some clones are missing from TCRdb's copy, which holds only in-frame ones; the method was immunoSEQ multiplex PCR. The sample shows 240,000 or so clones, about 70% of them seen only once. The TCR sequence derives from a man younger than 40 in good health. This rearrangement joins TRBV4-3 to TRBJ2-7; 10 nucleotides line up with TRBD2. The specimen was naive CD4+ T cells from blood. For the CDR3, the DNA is TGCGCCAGCAGCCAAGATGAGCGGGAGGGATCCTACGAGCAGTACTTC. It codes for CASSQDEREGSYEQYF.